The text below deals with one T cell receptor beta chain. Its antigen specificity is not known. The sample holds no much larger clone one base away, and base qualities are not on file. This entry belongs to a study of cytomegalovirus exposure and HLA in healthy donors (dated by TCRdb to about 2017). At the level of the whole study: According to an earlier analysis of around 600 of the donors, 150 million to 200 million T cells yielded approximately 120 million unique TCR beta sequences and more than 250 Gb of sequence data. In a later analysis, previously published TCR beta repertoires from some 640 donors were re-analyzed and high-resolution HLA genotyping was added so that TCR occurrence patterns could be studied. High-throughput TCR immunosequencing, statistical association of individual TCRs with disease status, and machine learning were combined to predict cytomegalovirus infection status. Rather than drawing on any new phenotypic data, the later analysis identified candidate immune exposures from TCR beta sequences and the way those sequences occurred across donors. The study aimed to test whether cataloging public T cell receptors could reveal signatures of past pathogen exposure. Of the roughly 400 genotyped donors, 75% to 85% were placed in the genetic ancestry cluster associated with self-reported Caucasian donors. Across roughly 420 genotyped donors of the cohort, an average of approximately 220,000 unique TCR beta nucleotide sequences per donor were sequenced, and roughly 20% of those sequences were non-productive. An early release covering 550 to 650 HLA-typed donors comprised about 300 gigabases of sequencing data and 65 million to 100 million unique TCR sequences. Donor age, sex, ethnicity and CMV serostatus were collected together with the repertoire data. All discovery cohort repertoires had been generated on a single sequencing platform. Besides the first cohort of roughly 700 subjects, a separate validation cohort made up of over a hundred different subjects was used. Four or five DR-DQ haplotypes were handled as single units for association and clustering, since linkage in the cohort was strong. The number of donors typed differed by locus, with 629-630 for A, B, C, DRB1 and DQB1, 522 for DQA1, over 600 for DPA1, and under 490 for DPB1. The study used immunosequencing to profile the T cell repertoires of approximately 640 subjects and linked those repertoires to cytomegalovirus serostatus. An earlier analysis of about 600 of the donors used high-throughput TCR beta sequencing to judge whether each TCR beta V gene segment behaved as functional or pseudogenic. HLA typing included class I and class II loci at four-digit resolution. A later genetic analysis took genome-wide SNP genotypes for about three fifths of the roughly 700 donors and used that subset as a discovery cohort.

Library generation was performed with the immunoSEQ multiplex PCR assay. For the multiplex PCR, a mixture combining 60 forward primers for TCR Vbeta segments and 13 reverse primers for TCR Jbeta segments was used. A multiplex PCR assay on genomic DNA amplified the CDR3 region of rearranged TCR beta genes. The amplified TCR beta libraries were sequenced on the Illumina HiSeq System as 87-base-pair reads. Turning to the authors' computational methods: A later analysis counted some 74 million unique TCR beta chains across the 650 to 700 repertoires, and around 9.9 million of these chains were shared by at least two donors. Raw reads were error-corrected and collapsed into unique sequences by a nearest-neighbor algorithm in which closely related sequences were merged to remove PCR and sequencing errors. To assign V, D and J gene segments, CDR3 sequences were aligned to IMGT reference sequences. For a sequence to be retained, a match of at least six nucleotides was required to both a V gene segment and a J gene segment. Rearrangements were called productive when the CDR3 lacked stop codons and stayed in frame with V and J; all others were non-productive. CDR3 was defined by IMGT convention, running from the second conserved V-encoded cysteine to the conserved J-encoded phenylalanine. Sequences without an unambiguous match to a single V gene segment were excluded from the earlier analysis of 450 to 650 of the donors. In an earlier analysis of several hundred of the donors, a V segment was called functional when productive rearrangements were above 56.7%, and segregating when the standard deviation between donors exceeded 5%. A statistical classification framework was built to diagnose cytomegalovirus status from the catalog of TCR beta chain sequences. In a later analysis, V and J genes were assigned by comparing TCR nucleotide sequences against IMGT/GENE-DB human TR gene sequences. Using the TCRdist pipeline, a later analysis assigned CDR3 sequences along with most-parsimonious VDJ recombination scenarios. A later analysis defined each TCR beta chain by its CDR3 amino acid sequence plus V-gene family, and excluded reads lacking a unique V-gene family. In a later analysis, around 600 highly shared, low-generation-probability nucleotide sequences were removed to address suspected cross-contamination and a sequencing artifact. In a later analysis, a clonal expansion index was calculated for each public chain from normalized within-repertoire ranks of inferred template counts. In a later analysis, generation probabilities were computed with a VDJ recombination model fitted to out-of-frame rearrangements, and the resulting probabilities were checked against IGoR. A later analysis scored TCR-TCR, TCR-HLA and TCR-CMV co-occurrence with hypergeometric tests, applying a repertoire-size bias correction to TCR pairs. A later analysis estimated false discovery rates by permuting HLA or CMV assignments 20 times. In a later analysis, co-occurring TCRs were grouped with DBSCAN, and TCRdist sequence similarity was added when clustering was performed within HLA-allele-positive subsets. Co-occurrence clustering excluded repertoires with fewer than 30,000 or more than 120,000 public chains, plus five with anomalous nucleotide sharing. The table comes from immuneACCESS by way of TCRdb, which keeps in-frame sequences with V and J called. Part of the clones is missing from these tables; in studies checked, under half for an unresolved V gene and the rest for unknown reasons. V, J and clone size were drawn from that table, and D and trimming were deduced from the DNA. Counted in this sample were about 200,000 clones; 65% to 85% of them appeared once. Less than 3.5% of the sample goes to the ten largest clones.

CDR1 and CDR2, looked up from the germline V gene (reference sequence), are SGHNT and YYREEE. V ends up 0 bases short and J 8 bases short, with an unmatched junction base count of 4. Counted from cysteine to phenylalanine, this CDR3 has 14 amino acids. Only the CDR3 DNA stays, 42 bases, in frame from base 1. General conclusions and limits of the study: The only immune exposure information available for the cohort was CMV serostatus. Broadly in line with IMGT annotations, most TCR beta V segments showed up in productive rearrangements about 87% or about 30% of the time in an earlier analysis of about 500 of the donors. In a later analysis, several top co-occurrence clusters were reported to appear linked to parvovirus B19, influenza, CMV and Epstein-Barr virus. Linkage disequilibrium might explain the correlated functional status among segregating V segments, but an unknown experimental factor could not be excluded. HLA typing was unavailable for some donors at each locus, so association tests used only the typed subset. In a later analysis, HLA-associated TCR beta chains were found to be more clonally expanded and to have lower generation probabilities than equally common non-associated chains. Most TCR sequences were seen in very few donors, while some public TCRs were found in many individuals. Only TCR beta chains were sequenced in this cohort, and the absence of alpha or paired-chain data limited detectable features. A cluster of highly shared sequence variants was judged likely to be a technical artifact of the sequencing pipeline. A further reported finding was that TCR beta sequences accurately predicted the HLA-A and HLA-B alleles for most subjects in the first cohort. An association between a missense DCLRE1C variant and V-gene and J-gene trimming of TCR beta chains was found in a later genetic analysis and replicated in an independent cohort. In a later analysis, most CMV-associated TCR beta chains were found to appear HLA-restricted, with HLA associations seemingly driven largely by CMV exposure. The authors suggested that the approach could potentially be extended to other disease states and immunological phenotypes. In a later analysis, the rate of TCR association differed among HLA loci, with DRB1 alleles having the most associated TCRs and HLA-C alleles having the fewest. The classifier was reported to diagnose cytomegalovirus status with high specificity and sensitivity in both the original cohort and the validation cohort. A few of the identified cytomegalovirus-associated TCR beta chains were confirmed in vitro to be specific for cytomegalovirus antigens. In the study, about 150 TCR beta chains were listed as associated with cytomegalovirus. Because counts were too low, roughly 18 rarely observed V segments, including chromosome 9 orphons, were left out of the earlier analysis of 587 of the donors. Because the 87-base-pair reads could not distinguish some IMGT-functional V segments, including TRBV6-2 and TRBV6-3, those segments were excluded. A later analysis associated around 16,000 TCR beta sequences with specific HLA alleles at a false discovery rate of 0.05. The presence/absence analyses assumed that sequencing depth was roughly uniform across donors, and that assumption may not be true. In a later genetic analysis, fewer N-insertions in productive TCRs were reported among donors in an Asian-associated ancestry cluster than the roughly 640-donor mean. When HLA alleles, especially DR and DQ, strongly co-occurred, TCR associations were difficult to assign to individual alleles.

The cohort comprised 666 healthy bone marrow donors. At the time of sampling, every cohort member was nominally healthy, though immune exposures that went unrecorded were likely present. The donor was CMV seronegative and belonged to the group of around 350 seronegative cohort members. A peripheral blood sample was collected from each donor, and TCR beta sequencing was performed on peripheral blood mononuclear cells. The Qiagen DNeasy Blood Extraction Kit was used to extract genomic DNA from the blood cell samples. The chain couples TRBV5-4 to TRBJ2-1; TRBD2 agrees with 8 junctional bases. Material: PBMCs. The receptor was derived from a woman aged 30 to 39 in good health and CMV-seronegative. The DNA reads as follows: TGTGCCAGCAGCTTGGTAAGCGGGGGCGATGAGCAGTTCTTC. It translates as CASSLVSGGDEQFF.